The rows below give T cell receptor beta chains drawn from one sample of a study of blood T cell repertoires in COVID-19. Sequencing was performed with immunoSEQ multiplex PCR; in TCRdb, only in-frame clones are kept and a portion is missing. The table lists under 300,000 clones, approximately 80% of them singletons. Source material: peripheral blood. These TCRs come from a woman under 30 with acute or convalescent COVID-19. Each CDR3 is given with its conserved first and last residue. D genes are given only for firm matches. The size field is filled for only some rows; it gives once, few, many or a size class.

TGTGCCAGCAGTTCCGGGGGGGGAAGGAATTCACCCCTCCACTTT,CASSSGGGRNSPLHF,TRBJ1-6,TRBV6-6,NA,NA
TGCAGCGTTGTTGTGCAGGGGGCGAGCACTGAAGCTTTCTTT,CSVVVQGASTEAFF,TRBJ1-1,TRBV29-1,TRBD1,NA
TGTGCCAGCAGTTCCGTCAACCGGGACATCGGCTACGAGCAGTACTTC,CASSSVNRDIGYEQYF,TRBJ2-7,TRBV28,NA,NA
TGTGCCAGCAGCTCCCGGACTAGCCTGATCATCGTCAATGGGCAGTTCTTC,CASSSRTSLIIVNGQFF,TRBJ2-1,TRBV7-2,TRBD2,NA
TGTGCCAGCAGTTACTCGTTCCTAGCGGGAGGGGGCCCAGATACGCAGTATTTT,CASSYSFLAGGGPDTQYF,TRBJ2-3,TRBV6-2/TRBV6-3,TRBD2,NA
TGTGCCAGCAGCCTATGGGACAGACCCTACAATGAGCAGTTCTTC,CASSLWDRPYNEQFF,TRBJ2-1,TRBV6-5,TRBD1,few
TGTGCCAGCAGGACTAGCGGGAGTGAGGAGCAGTACTTC,CASRTSGSEEQYF,TRBJ2-7,TRBV6-5,TRBD2,NA
TGTGCCAGCGGGGACAGGGTAGGGGAGACCCAGTACTTC,CASGDRVGETQYF,TRBJ2-5,TRBV28,TRBD1,NA
TGTGCCAGCAGCTTAGGGGGAGATGGCAATCAGCCCCAGCATTTT,CASSLGGDGNQPQHF,TRBJ1-5,TRBV7-2,NA,NA
TGCGCCAGCAGCCAAGATGACAGGCGCTACGAGCAGTACTTC,CASSQDDRRYEQYF,TRBJ2-7,TRBV4-1,NA,NA
TGTGCCTGGAGCAGACAGGGTAATTCACCCCTCCACTTT,CAWSRQGNSPLHF,TRBJ1-6,TRBV30,TRBD1,NA
TGTGCCAGCAGCTTAACACTAGCGGAGCTCTACTACGAGCAGTACTTC,CASSLTLAELYYEQYF,TRBJ2-7,TRBV5-8,TRBD2,NA
TGTGCCAGCAGTTTAGGGGGGGAAGGTGAGCAGTTCTTC,CASSLGGEGEQFF,TRBJ2-1,TRBV28,TRBD2,once
TGTGCCAGCAGTGAAGAGGGGACTAGCGGCCAAGAGACCCAGTACTTC,CASSEEGTSGQETQYF,TRBJ2-5,TRBV2,TRBD2,NA
TGTGCCAGCAGCCAAGCTTGGATCGGGAGCGAAGAGACCCAGTACTTC,CASSQAWIGSEETQYF,TRBJ2-5,TRBV4-2,NA,NA
TGTGCCAGCAGTTACTGGGCCGAAAATTCACCCCTCCACTTT,CASSYWAENSPLHF,TRBJ1-6,TRBV6-2/TRBV6-3,NA,NA
TGCGCCAGCAGCCGACAGGGCGCGGTGGCTGAAGCTTTCTTT,CASSRQGAVAEAFF,TRBJ1-1,TRBV4-3,TRBD1,few
TGTGCCAGCAGCTTTTTCGGAGAAGAGACCCAGTACTTC,CASSFFGEETQYF,TRBJ2-5,TRBV5-5,NA,NA
TGCAGCGTTCGACAGGGGAGGGAAAAACTGTTTTTT,CSVRQGREKLFF,TRBJ1-4,TRBV29-1,TRBD1,NA
TGCGCCAGCAGCCTCGAGTCGGGACAGGGGGGTTTTCATCAGCCCCAGCATTTT,CASSLESGQGGFHQPQHF,TRBJ1-5,TRBV4-1,TRBD1,NA
TGTGCCAGCAGTGTAATCGTCAGCGGCCAGTTCTTC,CASSVIVSGQFF,TRBJ2-1,TRBV2,NA,NA
TGTGCCAGCAGCGACTTTGCAGGGGGCGACTACGAGCAGTACTTC,CASSDFAGGDYEQYF,TRBJ2-7,TRBV7-2,TRBD1,NA
TGTGCCAGCAGCCCCTGGGGGGGCTATAGCAATCAGCCCCAGCATTTT,CASSPWGGYSNQPQHF,TRBJ1-5,TRBV28,NA,NA
TGTGCCAGCAGCCAAGCCCTGCAGGTCCAATACGTGAACACTGAAGCTTTCTTT,CASSQALQVQYVNTEAFF,TRBJ1-1,TRBV4-2,NA,NA
TGTGCCAGCAGTTACGCTAGCGGGACCGGGGAGCTGTTTTTT,CASSYASGTGELFF,TRBJ2-2,TRBV6-4,TRBD2,few
TGTGCCACCAGTGGAGGGGGCCCCGATCAGCCCCAGCATTTT,CATSGGGPDQPQHF,TRBJ1-5,TRBV24-1,TRBD1,NA
TGTGCCAGCGGCGGGGAGCTATGGACCTACGAGCAGTACTTC,CASGGELWTYEQYF,TRBJ2-7,TRBV7-2,NA,NA
TGTGCCAGCAGCCCTACAGGGGACACTGAAGCTTTCTTT,CASSPTGDTEAFF,TRBJ1-1,TRBV12-3/TRBV12-4,TRBD1,NA
TGTGCCAGCGGAGCTAGCAATCAGCCCCAGCATTTT,CASGASNQPQHF,TRBJ1-5,TRBV6-5,NA,many
TGCAGCGTTGCCGAGACAGGGAGAACTGAAGCTTTCTTT,CSVAETGRTEAFF,TRBJ1-1,TRBV29-1,TRBD1,NA
TGCGCCAGCAGCCAAGGCCTACTACCGACTAGCGGGAGCTCTAATGAGCAGTTCTTC,CASSQGLLPTSGSSNEQFF,TRBJ2-1,TRBV4-1,TRBD2,NA
TGCGCCAGCAGCCAAGTAGCAGGGGATTCTGGAAACACCATATATTTT,CASSQVAGDSGNTIYF,TRBJ1-3,TRBV4-3,NA,once
TGTGCCAGCAGCCAACAGGGGTTGGCCCAGTACTTC,CASSQQGLAQYF,TRBJ2-5,TRBV3-1/TRBV3-2,NA,NA
TGTGCCAGTAGTATGGAGGTGGGTTGGACCGGGGAGCTGTTTTTT,CASSMEVGWTGELFF,TRBJ2-2,TRBV19,NA,NA
TGTGCCAGCAGCTACAATAATCACCGAGCGGGAGGGCCTACAGATACGCAGTATTTT,CASSYNNHRAGGPTDTQYF,TRBJ2-3,TRBV13,TRBD2,NA
TGTGCCAGCAGTTTACGGGTCGGGTCTTGGGAACTGTTTTTT,CASSLRVGSWELFF,TRBJ1-4,TRBV27,NA,NA
TGTGCCAGCAACCTGGGGGCGGGAGTAGACGAGCAGTACTTC,CASNLGAGVDEQYF,TRBJ2-7,TRBV11-1,NA,NA
TGTGCCAGCAGCCCTACCGAAACACCCCCTCAACTAGACCTTGGGGAAGAGACCCAGTACTTC,CASSPTETPPQLDLGEETQYF,TRBJ2-5,TRBV6-2/TRBV6-3,NA,NA
TGCGCCAGCAGCCAAGATGTACAGGGGGCCTACGAGCAGTACTTC,CASSQDVQGAYEQYF,TRBJ2-7,TRBV4-3,TRBD1,few
TGTGCCAGCAGTCAGACAGGGGGCCAGCCCCAGCATTTT,CASSQTGGQPQHF,TRBJ1-5,TRBV27,TRBD1,NA
TGTGCCAGCAGTGTCGAGTTTAACTATGGCTACACCTTC,CASSVEFNYGYTF,TRBJ1-2,TRBV2,NA,NA
TGTGCCTGGAGTGTACTAGGGACAGATACGCAGTATTTT,CAWSVLGTDTQYF,TRBJ2-3,TRBV30,NA,NA
TGTGCCAGCAGCGTTGGGACAGGGGGAAACACCATATATTTT,CASSVGTGGNTIYF,TRBJ1-3,TRBV4-2,TRBD1,NA
TGTGCCAGCAGTTTCCGGGGCACTGAAGCTTTCTTT,CASSFRGTEAFF,TRBJ1-1,TRBV28,NA,NA
TGTGCCAGCTCACCAAAACAGAACTATGGCTACACCTTC,CASSPKQNYGYTF,TRBJ1-2,TRBV18,NA,NA
TGTGCCAGCAGTGAAGAACAGGGGTATGGCTACACCTTC,CASSEEQGYGYTF,TRBJ1-2,TRBV2,TRBD1,NA
TGCAGCGGTGGGACTAGCGGGAGCCGCGAGCAGTACTTC,CSGGTSGSREQYF,TRBJ2-7,TRBV29-1,TRBD2,NA
TGTGCCAGCAGATTCGGACAGAGGGTGGGAGGCTACACCTTC,CASRFGQRVGGYTF,TRBJ1-2,TRBV3-1/TRBV3-2,NA,NA
TGTGCTAGCAGCTTGGAGGGACTAGCCCGGGAGACCCAGTACTTC,CASSLEGLARETQYF,TRBJ2-5,TRBV7-7,TRBD2,NA
TGTGCCAGCAGCCAAGGTACGGGGGACACCGGGGAGCTGTTTTTT,CASSQGTGDTGELFF,TRBJ2-2,TRBV3-1/TRBV3-2,NA,NA
TGTGCCAGCAGCCAGGGGACAGGGGGCTATGGCTACACCTTC,CASSQGTGGYGYTF,TRBJ1-2,TRBV3-1/TRBV3-2,TRBD1,NA
TGTGCCAGTAGTATAAATCGGCCAGGTCAGTACAATGAGCAGTTCTTC,CASSINRPGQYNEQFF,TRBJ2-1,TRBV19,NA,NA
TGTGCCAGTAGTCCGGGACTAGCGGGAGGCGCCGGGGAGCTGTTTTTT,CASSPGLAGGAGELFF,TRBJ2-2,TRBV19,TRBD2,NA
TGTGCCAGCAGCTCGGGAGGGGTTTGGACTGAAGCTTTCTTT,CASSSGGVWTEAFF,TRBJ1-1,TRBV11-2,NA,once